This T cell receptor beta chain came from a study of cytomegalovirus exposure and HLA in healthy donors (dated by TCRdb to about 2017). About the investigation overall: An earlier analysis of around 600 of the donors reported approximately 290 Gb of sequence data and roughly 100 million unique TCR beta sequences from 150 million to 200 million T cells. Of the 300 to 500 genotyped donors, more than 75% were placed in the genetic ancestry cluster associated with self-reported Caucasian donors. To predict cytomegalovirus infection status, the study combined high-throughput TCR immunosequencing, statistical association of individual TCRs with disease status, and machine learning. Several DR-DQ haplotypes were handled as single units for association and clustering, since linkage in the cohort was strong. The study was designed to test whether signatures of past pathogen exposure could be identified by cataloging public T cell receptors. Alongside the repertoire data, information on donor age, sex, ethnicity and CMV serostatus was compiled. To study patterns of TCR occurrence, a later analysis re-analyzed previously published TCR beta repertoires from 500 to 850 donors and added high-resolution HLA genotyping. To decide whether each TCR beta V gene segment behaved as functional or pseudogenic, an earlier analysis of 587 of the donors relied on high-throughput TCR beta sequencing. The number of donors typed differed by locus, with roughly 629-640 for A, B, C, DRB1 and DQB1, 522 for DQA1, over 600 for DPA1, and around 450 for DPB1. All discovery cohort repertoires had been generated using a single sequencing platform. In the later analysis, no new phenotypic data were used to find candidate immune exposures; instead, reliance was placed on TCR beta sequences and their occurrence across donors. Using immunosequencing, the study profiled T cell repertoires from about 650 subjects and related those repertoires to cytomegalovirus serostatus. Along with the 666-subject first cohort, a separate validation cohort of more than 90 different subjects was used. Class I and class II HLA loci were covered by the typing at four-digit resolution. On average, roughly 240,000 unique TCR beta nucleotide sequences were sequenced per donor among about 400 genotyped donors of the cohort, with roughly 18% of those sequences being non-productive. An early release that covered approximately 600 HLA-typed donors contained about 290 gigabases of sequencing data and some 87 million unique TCR sequences. A later genetic analysis took genome-wide SNP genotypes for about three fifths of the roughly 700 donors and used that subset as a discovery cohort.

The cohort was made up of several hundred healthy bone marrow donors. At the time of sampling, every cohort member was nominally healthy, though immune exposures that went unrecorded were likely present. The donor was CMV seropositive and belonged to the group of 250 to 300 seropositive cohort members. A peripheral blood sample was collected from each donor, and TCR beta sequencing was performed on peripheral blood mononuclear cells. The Qiagen DNeasy Blood Extraction Kit was used to extract genomic DNA from the blood cell samples. As for this clone: The antigen it binds to is not known.

The library was prepared using the immunoSEQ multiplex PCR assay. For the multiplex PCR, a mixture combining 60 forward primers for TCR Vbeta segments and 13 reverse primers for TCR Jbeta segments was used. Amplification of the CDR3 region of rearranged TCR beta genes was performed with a multiplex PCR assay on genomic DNA. The amplified TCR beta libraries were sequenced on the Illumina HiSeq System as 87-base-pair reads. Processing in the source paper ran as follows. Across the 500 to 700 repertoires, a later analysis counted around 80 million unique TCR beta chains, roughly 11 million of which were shared by at least two donors. To remove PCR and sequencing errors, raw reads were error-corrected and collapsed into unique sequences using a nearest-neighbor algorithm that merged closely related sequences. Alignment of CDR3 sequences to IMGT reference sequences was used to assign V, D and J gene segments. For a sequence to be retained, a match of at least six nucleotides to both a V gene segment and a J gene segment was required. Rearrangements were called productive when the CDR3 lacked stop codons and stayed in frame with V and J; all others were non-productive. Following IMGT convention, CDR3 was defined as the stretch from the second conserved V-encoded cysteine to the conserved J-encoded phenylalanine. The earlier analysis of about 640 of the donors excluded any sequence lacking an unambiguous match to a single V gene segment. An earlier analysis of several hundred of the donors called V segments functional above 56.7% productive rearrangements and segregating when the between-donor standard deviation exceeded 5%. A statistical classification framework was developed to diagnose cytomegalovirus status using the catalog of TCR beta chain sequences. In a later analysis, TCR nucleotide sequences were compared against IMGT/GENE-DB human TR gene sequences so that V and J genes could be assigned. The TCRdist pipeline was used in a later analysis to assign CDR3 sequences and most-parsimonious VDJ recombination scenarios. A later analysis defined each TCR beta chain by its CDR3 amino acid sequence plus V-gene family, and excluded reads lacking a unique V-gene family. In a later analysis, fewer than 600 highly shared, low-generation-probability nucleotide sequences were removed to address suspected cross-contamination and a sequencing artifact. A later analysis calculated a clonal expansion index for each public chain from normalized within-repertoire ranks of inferred template counts. In a later analysis, generation probabilities were computed using a VDJ recombination model fitted to out-of-frame rearrangements, and the results were checked against IGoR. In a later analysis, TCR-TCR, TCR-HLA and TCR-CMV co-occurrence was scored with hypergeometric tests, and a repertoire-size bias correction was applied to TCR pairs. To estimate false discovery rates, a later analysis permuted the HLA or CMV assignments 20 times. In a later analysis, co-occurring TCRs were grouped using DBSCAN, with TCRdist sequence similarity added in when clustering inside HLA-allele-positive subsets. Repertoires with fewer than 30,000 or more than 120,000 public chains, plus five repertoires with anomalous nucleotide sharing, were excluded from co-occurrence clustering. TCRdb took this table from immuneACCESS and kept in-frame rearrangements with V and J called. Such tables lack part of the clones; where checked against another copy, unresolved V genes explain under half of the gap, and the rest is unexplained. Clonal size and the V and J genes are those of that table, whereas D and trimming came from the DNA. Per the sample table, the count is some 110,000 clones. The top ten clonotypes cover under 7% of the sample.

General study outcomes and caveats: In an earlier analysis of several hundred of the donors, most TCR beta V segments were observed in productive rearrangements about 90% or about 30% of the time, broadly matching IMGT annotations. In a later genetic analysis, fewer N-insertions in productive TCRs were reported among donors in an Asian-associated ancestry cluster than the roughly 670-donor mean. Because counts were too low, seventeen rarely observed V segments, including chromosome 9 orphons, were excluded from the earlier analysis of around 590 of the donors. Only TCR beta chains were sequenced in this cohort, and the absence of alpha or paired-chain data limited detectable features. In a later analysis, TCR association rates were found to vary across HLA loci, with the most associated TCRs seen for DRB1 alleles and the fewest for HLA-C alleles. Compared with equally common non-associated chains, HLA-associated TCR beta chains in a later analysis were more clonally expanded and had lower generation probabilities. The classifier was reported to diagnose cytomegalovirus status with high specificity and sensitivity in both the original cohort and the validation cohort. A further reported finding was that TCR beta sequences accurately predicted the HLA-A and HLA-B alleles for most subjects in the first cohort. Correlated functional status among segregating V segments might be attributable to linkage disequilibrium, but an unknown experimental factor could not be ruled out. A later analysis associated about 17,000 TCR beta sequences with specific HLA alleles at a false discovery rate of 0.05. In a later genetic analysis, a missense DCLRE1C variant was associated with V-gene and J-gene trimming of TCR beta chains, and the association was replicated in an independent cohort. A total of fewer than 200 TCR beta chains were listed by the study as associated with cytomegalovirus. A later analysis found that most CMV-associated TCR beta chains appeared HLA-restricted, with HLA associations seemingly driven largely by CMV exposure. A later analysis reported that several top co-occurrence clusters appeared linked to parvovirus B19, influenza, CMV and Epstein-Barr virus. Across donors, most TCR sequences were observed very rarely, whereas some public TCRs were present in many individuals. The only immune exposure information available for the cohort was CMV serostatus. According to the authors, the approach could potentially be generalized to other disease states and immunological phenotypes. Presence/absence analyses assumed roughly uniform sequencing depth across donors, an assumption that may not hold. Because HLA typing was unavailable for some donors at each locus, only the typed subset was used in association tests. In vitro tests confirmed that a few of the cytomegalovirus-associated TCR beta chains recognize cytomegalovirus antigens. Some IMGT-functional V segments, including TRBV6-2 and TRBV6-3, could not be distinguished by the 87-base-pair reads and were therefore excluded. Assigning TCR associations to individual alleles was difficult when HLA alleles, especially DR and DQ, strongly co-occurred. A cluster of highly shared sequence variants was judged likely to represent a technical artifact of the sequencing pipeline.

The germline ends are 12 bases apart after V is trimmed by 5 bases and J by 4 bases. Per the germline V gene (reference sequence), MNHEY is the CDR1 and SMNVEV is the CDR2. The cysteine opens and the phenylalanine closes a CDR3 of 14 amino acids. Only CDR3 DNA is held: 42 bases, read in frame from base 1. This chain is built from TRBV27 and TRBJ2-1; no D gene call is confident. This clonotype was obtained from a middle-aged man in good health and CMV-seropositive. The material sequenced was PBMCs. The CDR3 reads as follows: CASSPTFSYNEQFF. The DNA sequence is TGTGCCAGCAGTCCGACTTTCTCTTACAATGAGCAGTTCTTC.